This passage covers 17 T cell receptor beta chains from one sample sequenced in a study of CD8 T cells in ankylosing spondylitis. Antigens for these TCRs are unknown. Study-wide findings and caveats: Characteristic of ankylosing spondylitis blood, it appeared, was a TCR beta motif comprising fewer than 10 highly homologous variants.

Each CDR3 protein gets one entry after TCRdb re-called the 5' RACE reads with MiXCR. Of around 770,000 distinct CDR3 sequences in the sample, approximately 10% were seen once. The specimen sequenced was blood, either unsorted or a sorted T cell fraction (not recorded which). The receptors originated from a male donor with ankylosing spondylitis.

This clonotype came up a few times. The chain recombines TRBV5-6 with TRBJ2-1, with TRBD2 matching 8 bases. The CDR3 sequence is 16 residues long. The junction had 7 bases not matched to a gene; V was cut back by 1 base and J by 4 bases. In germline, CDR1 is SGHDT, CDR2 YYEEEE. The CDR3 DNA reads as TGTGCCAGCAGCTTGTTCCGCGGGAGGATATACAATGAGCAGTTCTTC. Its translation: CASSLFRGRIYNEQFF.

This clonotype turned up a few times. The CDR3 reads CASSIDNSYEQYF. The CDR3 DNA is TGTGCCAGCAGCATCGACAACTCCTACGAGCAGTACTTC. This rearrangement joins TRBV11-2 to TRBJ2-7; no reliable D call. Trimming removed 5 bases at V and 0 bases at J, with 8 bases between. The germline CDR1 and CDR2 sequences are SGHAT and FQNNGV. The CDR3 has 13 amino acids. The variable domain in full, completed from reference TRBV11-2 and TRBJ2-7, reads EAGVAQSPRYKIIEKRQSVAFWCNPISGHATLYWYQQILGQGPKLLIQFQNNGVVDDSQLPKDRFSAERLKGVDSTLKIQPAKLEDSAVYLCASSIDNSYEQYFGPGTRLTVT.

This sequence joins TRBV12-3 or TRBV12-4 and TRBJ1-1, with 9 bases fitting TRBD1. The CDR3 has 13 residues. Trimming removed 5 bases from V and 11 bases from J; junction bases left unmatched: 9. This chain's CDR3 is CASSKLQGAHAFF. The CDR3 coding sequence is TGTGCCAGCAGTAAACTACAGGGGGCGCACGCTTTCTTT.

This chain joins TRBV20-1 and TRBJ1-3; no clear D gene. From germline, CDR1 is DFQATT and CDR2 SNEGSKA (reference sequence). V was pared by 3 bases and J by 4 bases, with 13 bases between. This CDR3 region has 14 residues. The CDR3 coding sequence is TGCAGTGCTAGGCCCGCAGGCCTCGGAAACACCATATATTTT. This encodes CSARPAGLGNTIYF.

This clonotype was observed at least ten times. CDR3 protein: CSASLAGAKNIQYF. CDR3 coding DNA: TGCAGTGCTAGCCTAGCGGGAGCCAAAAACATTCAGTACTTC. The chain employs TRBV20-1 and TRBJ2-4; 8 nucleotides agree with TRBD2. The CDR3 extends over 14 amino acids. The ends lost 3 bases at V and 0 bases at J; junction bases unmatched: 1. CDR1 and CDR2 (germline): DFQATT, SNEGSKA (reference sequence).

This chain links TRBV18 with TRBJ2-5, with 8 positions matching TRBD2. J was trimmed by 2 bases and V by 6 bases; bases with no gene match: 11. In germline, CDR1 is KGHSH, CDR2 LQKENI. The CDR3 length is 16 residues. CDR3 nucleotide sequence: TGTGCCAGCTCCCCTTCCCTCGCGGGGGGACAAGAGACCCAGTACTTC. Translated: CASSPSLAGGQETQYF.

The rearrangement links TRBV6-2 or TRBV6-3 to TRBJ2-3, with D hard to call. V lost 5 bases and J 5 bases, leaving 17 bases between the germline ends. CDR3 length: 15 residues. Germline V gives CDR1 MNHEY, CDR2 SVGEGT. The CDR3 loop reads CASSTRVGGKDTQYF. For the CDR3, the DNA is TGTGCCAGCAGTACCCGAGTCGGTGGGAAAGATACGCAGTATTTT.

This clonotype was found a few times. J is TRBJ2-7 and V is TRBV5-1; D is ambiguous. This CDR3 is built from 14 residues. The germline V gene encodes CDR1 SGHRS and CDR2 YFSETQ. V lost 7 bases and J lost 2, with 16 bases in between. For the CDR3, the DNA is TGCGCCAGCTCCCCCTGGCCGGAGCCCTACGAGCAGTACTTC. Its protein product is CASSPWPEPYEQYF.

The V gene is TRBV4-1, the J gene TRBJ2-1, with TRBD1 as a possible D gene (5 bases). V was shortened by 3 bases and J by 3 bases, with 15 bases between the two germline ends. The length of the CDR3 is 16 residues. Germline CDR1 is MGHRA and CDR2 is YSYEKL. CDR3 loop: CASSHELSQGYNEQFF. DNA for the CDR3: TGCGCCAGCAGCCATGAACTTTCTCAGGGCTACAATGAGCAGTTCTTC.

J is TRBJ2-2 and V is TRBV20-1; a possible D gene is TRBD1 (5 bases). The ends were cut back, 6 bases at V and 7 bases at J, with 15 bases in the middle. The CDR3 runs to 13 residues. Looked up from germline, CDR1 is DFQATT and CDR2 is SNEGSKA (reference sequence). The DNA of the CDR3 is TGCAGTGCCCTATCCACAGGCGACGGGGAGCTGTTTTTT. It is translated as CSALSTGDGELFF.

The chain has TRBV12-3 or TRBV12-4 and TRBJ2-7; D possibly corresponds to TRBD2 (5 bases). V dropped 5 bases and J dropped 0 bases, with 11 bases sitting between them. The CDR3 contains 14 residues. CDR3 region: CASSMTGSSYEQYF. The CDR3 bases are TGTGCCAGCAGTATGACGGGGAGCTCCTACGAGCAGTACTTC.

The sample holds a few counts of this clonotype. Written as DNA, the CDR3 is TGCAGTGCTAAGTGGCAGCGCAATCAGCCCCAGCATTTT. Its translation is CSAKWQRNQPQHF. The chain employs TRBV20-1 and TRBJ1-5; no firm D call. V dropped 4 bases and J dropped 2 bases, with 9 bases sitting between them. This CDR3 comprises 13 residues. Germline CDR1 reads DFQATT; CDR2 reads SNEGSKA (reference sequence).

This clonotype was observed a few times. The J gene is TRBJ2-1, the V gene TRBV5-1; D gene uncertain. Trimming removed 4 bases at V and 0 bases at J, with 11 bases between. This CDR3 has 15 residues. CDR1 and CDR2 from the germline V gene are SGHRS and YFSETQ. As DNA, the CDR3 is TGCGCCAGCAGCCCCACGGCCCACTCCTACAATGAGCAGTTCTTC. It yields the protein CASSPTAHSYNEQFF.

This clonotype has ten or more counts. The chain couples TRBV7-3 to TRBJ1-1, with no clear D. The CDR3 is made up of 15 amino acids. V lost 5 bases, J lost 1 base, and 14 bases lay in between. Germline V gene lookup returns CDR1 SGHTA and CDR2 FQGTGA. The CDR3 here is CASSPRDTSNTEAFF. DNA of the CDR3: TGTGCCAGCAGCCCCCGTGATACGTCGAACACTGAAGCTTTCTTT.

This clonotype came up a few times. This chain links TRBV5-1 with TRBJ1-3, with D hard to call. The CDR3 is 15 amino acids. The V gene's germline CDR1 is SGHRS and CDR2 YFSETQ. V was clipped by 6 bases and J by 0 bases, with 13 bases between them. The CDR3 spells CASKTSSNSGNTIYF. Written as DNA, the CDR3 is TGCGCCAGCAAGACGAGCTCCAACTCTGGAAACACCATATATTTT. The complete variable domain, with remaining parts taken from reference TRBV5-1 and TRBJ1-3, reads KAGVTQTPRYLIKTRGQQVTLSCSPISGHRSVSWYQQTPGQGLQFLFEYFSETQRNKGNFPGRFSGRQFSNSRSEMNVSTLELGDSALYLCASKTSSNSGNTIYFGEGSWLTVV.

The chain couples TRBV5-1 to TRBJ2-5; maybe TRBD1 (6 bases). Germline lookup yields CDR1 SGHRS and CDR2 YFSETQ. Trimming shortened V by 6 bases and J by 3 bases, and 12 bases separated the two germline ends. CDR3 length equals 13 residues. CDR3 in amino acids: CASTEGDKETQYF. As DNA, the CDR3 is TGCGCCAGCACCGAAGGGGACAAAGAGACCCAGTACTTC.

In its sample, this clonotype was seen a few times. CDR3 DNA: TGCAGTGCTAGAGATAATGGAGCAGAGCAGTTCTTC. Its translation is CSARDNGAEQFF. The chain recombines TRBV20-1 with TRBJ2-1; D uncertain. Germline assignment: CDR1 DFQATT and CDR2 SNEGSKA (reference sequence). V lost 0 bases, J lost 10 bases, and 10 bases lay in between. The CDR3 sequence is 12 residues long.